This TCR beta chain was sequenced during a study of regulatory T cells in long-lasting Graves disease. Study information: Persistent cases took antithyroid drugs over 5 years and stayed TSH receptor antibody positive.

V gave up 5 bases and J gave up 3 bases, with 10 bases separating them. The CDR3 is 13 amino acids. Germline-derived CDR1 and CDR2 are SNHLY and FYNNEI. General study points: Sample size, which was small, may have reduced accuracy. There were preferences for TRBV28, TRBJ1-2 and TRBJ2-5 in persistent disease.

This clonotype was seen ten or more times. The antigen is not known. CDR3-region Arm-PCR and iRepertoire HTBI primers produced the TCR beta libraries. TCRdb fed the multiplex PCR reads into MiXCR, producing one record per CDR3 protein. The repertoire holds 430,000 or so distinct CDR3 sequences, with around 20% as singletons. Time point meaning: persistent/refractory GD, antithyroid drugs over 5 years with positive TRAb. The TCR library was prepared using RNA isolated from PBMCs. The patients were drawn from one endocrinology department in Xi'an, China. This clonotype was obtained from a female donor with Graves disease. The rearrangement links TRBV2 to TRBJ1-1; possible D gene TRBD1, 5 bases. Sequencing used peripheral blood mononuclear cells (PBMCs), obtained when the disease was refractory, from a patient treated with antithyroid drugs. For the CDR3, the DNA is TGTGCCAGCAGTAAACAGGTTCACACTGAAGCTTTCTTT. Its protein is CASSKQVHTEAFF.